This entry lists 25 T cell receptor beta chains sequenced from one sample in a study of immune evolution from preneoplasia to lung adenocarcinoma. TCRdb's copy holds only in-frame clones and misses some; the assay was immunoSEQ multiplex PCR. The sample has approximately 14,000 clones; roughly 80% are singletons. Material for sequencing was FFPE minimally invasive lung adenocarcinoma tissue. The source of these receptors is a person between 60 and 80 years old with lung adenocarcinoma.

The V and J genes are TRBV18 and TRBJ2-3, with D perhaps assigned TRBD1 or TRBD2 (6 bases each). V lost 3 bases to trimming and J lost 2 bases, with 12 bases between them. The CDR3 length is 15 residues. From germline, CDR1 is KGHSH and CDR2 LQKENI. The CDR3 nucleotides are TGTGCCAGCTCACCCGGGGGCTACAACACAGATACGCAGTATTTT. Translating gives CASSPGGYNTDTQYF.

The chain uses TRBV11-2 and TRBJ2-7; tentatively, D is TRBD1 (6 bases). Germline-derived CDR1 and CDR2 are SGHAT and FQNNGV. The CDR3 runs to 15 residues. Trimming shortened V by 6 bases and J by 2 bases, and 17 bases separated the two germline ends. The CDR3 sequence is CASRISTGTPYEQYF. Written as DNA, the CDR3 is TGTGCCAGCAGGATATCGACAGGCACCCCCTACGAGCAGTACTTC.

This chain joins TRBV6-1 and TRBJ2-7, with 8 bases fitting TRBD1. V lost 7 bases to trimming and J lost 3 bases; unmatched junction nucleotides: 5. Germline values: CDR1 MNHNS, CDR2 SASEGT. This CDR3 has 13 amino acids. CDR3: CASMPDRVYEQYF. For the CDR3, the DNA is TGTGCCAGCATGCCGGACAGGGTCTACGAGCAGTACTTC.

This clone is a singleton in its sample. The rearrangement uses TRBV18 and TRBJ1-2; possible D gene TRBD1, 5 bases. V was pared by 3 bases and J by 2 bases, with 13 bases between. This CDR3 has 15 amino acids. The germline CDR1 and CDR2 sequences are KGHSH and LQKENI. CDR3 in amino acids: CASSPLAGSNYGYTF. The CDR3 DNA reads as TGTGCCAGCTCACCCTTGGCAGGGTCGAACTATGGCTACACCTTC.

The chain joins TRBV4-3 to TRBJ1-6; no clear D gene. Germline V lookup: CDR1 LGHNA, CDR2 YSLEER. Trimming left V 4 bases short and J 7 bases short, with 17 bases between. The CDR3 spans 16 residues. Here the CDR3 reads CASSLTLAGRNSPLHF. CDR3 sequence (DNA): TGCGCCAGCAGCCTTACGCTTGCGGGTCGGAATTCACCCCTCCACTTT.

The chain carries TRBV6-1 and TRBJ2-5; 7 positions agree with TRBD2. Germline CDR1 is MNHNS and CDR2 is SASEGT. J lost 5 bases, V lost 2 bases, and 11 bases had no gene match. The CDR3 spans 16 residues. CDR3 loop: CASSEKVAGARETQYF. For the CDR3, the DNA is TGTGCCAGCAGTGAAAAGGTAGCGGGCGCGCGGGAGACCCAGTACTTC.

The rearrangement joins TRBV28 to TRBJ1-3; D gene ambiguous. Deletions cut 3 bases from V and 3 bases from J, with 6 bases between. This CDR3 has 13 residues. Germline CDR1 MDHEN, CDR2 SYDVKM. This CDR3 is CASSFIYGNTIYF. Written as DNA, the CDR3 is TGTGCCAGCAGTTTTATCTATGGAAACACCATATATTTT.

This rearrangement joins TRBV18 to TRBJ2-1; D is perhaps TRBD2 (5 bases). V lost 6 bases and J 10 bases, leaving 19 bases between the germline ends. CDR1 and CDR2 (germline): KGHSH, LQKENI. The CDR3 contains 14 residues. This CDR3 is CASSDDIGVGEQFF. The CDR3 nucleotides are TGTGCCAGCTCGGACGACATCGGGGTAGGCGAGCAGTTCTTC.

The chain uses TRBV2 and TRBJ1-2; 7 bases line up with TRBD1. Germline assignment: CDR1 SNHLY and CDR2 FYNNEI. With 2 bases clipped from V and 3 bases from J, the junction kept 6 bases outside the gene matches. CDR3 length: 15 amino acids. CDR3 sequence reads: CASSEIRQGYYGYTF. CDR3 sequence (DNA): TGTGCCAGCAGTGAAATTCGACAGGGTTACTATGGCTACACCTTC. The whole variable domain, filled in from reference TRBV2 and TRBJ1-2, reads EPEVTQTPSHQVTQMGQEVILRCVPISNHLYFYWYRQILGQKVEFLVSFYNNEISEKSEIFDDQFSVERPDGSNFTLKIRSTKLEDSAMYFCASSEIRQGYYGYTFGSGTRLTVV.

V and J are TRBV13 and TRBJ1-2; 10 nucleotides match TRBD1. The trim removed 4 bases at V and 5 bases at J, leaving 10 bases unmatched. The V gene's germline CDR1 is PRHDT and CDR2 FYEKMQ (reference sequence). The CDR3 contains 16 residues. CDR3 residues: CASSSLGTGAYYGYTF. The CDR3 DNA reads TGTGCCAGCAGCTCTTTGGGGACAGGGGCCTATTATGGCTACACCTTC.

V is TRBV9 and J is TRBJ2-6; 14 bases are a match to TRBD2. J lost 4 bases, V lost 4 bases, and 19 bases had no gene match. CDR1 SGDLS and CDR2 YYNGEE come from the germline V gene. The CDR3 spans 22 residues. The CDR3 DNA follows: TGTGCCAGCAGCATTCAGGGGGGTTACTGGACTAGCGGGAGGTCGGGGGCCAACGTCCTGACTTTC. Amino acids: CASSIQGGYWTSGRSGANVLTF.

This clone was counted once. The J gene is TRBJ2-6, the V gene TRBV2; D not resolved. There are 16 residues in the CDR3. V lost 6 bases and J lost 0, with 12 bases in between. Germline CDR1 and CDR2: SNHLY and FYNNEI. CDR3 in DNA: TGTGCCAGCAGGTTAACAGCTGCCTCTGGGGCCAACGTCCTGACTTTC. Residues: CASRLTAASGANVLTF. The variable domain in full, with the rest retrieved from reference TRBV2 and TRBJ2-6, is EPEVTQTPSHQVTQMGQEVILRCVPISNHLYFYWYRQILGQKVEFLVSFYNNEISEKSEIFDDQFSVERPDGSNFTLKIRSTKLEDSAMYFCASRLTAASGANVLTFGAGSRLTVL.

The CDR3 sequence is CASSQAVVYEQYF. The CDR3 DNA reads TGTGCCAGCAGCCAAGCCGTAGTCTACGAGCAGTACTTC. The rearrangement links TRBV14 to TRBJ2-7; D is undetermined. CDR3 size: 13 residues. With 1 base removed from V and 3 bases from J, the gap between germline ends came to 7 bases. In germline, CDR1 is SGHDN, CDR2 FVKESK.

V is TRBV30 and J is TRBJ1-3, with 11 bases fitting TRBD1. CDR1 and CDR2 from the germline V gene are GTSNPN and SVGIG (reference sequence). With 4 bases clipped from V and 0 bases from J, the junction kept 5 bases outside the gene matches. This CDR3 spans 16 amino acids. Written as DNA, the CDR3 is TGTGCCTGGAACGGACAGGGGGCAAGCTCTGGAAACACCATATATTTT. Amino acids: CAWNGQGASSGNTIYF.

The chain carries TRBV28 and TRBJ2-2; D perhaps matches TRBD1 (6 bases). V dropped 6 bases and J dropped 0 bases, with 11 bases sitting between them. CDR3 length: 15 residues. Looked up from germline, CDR1 is MDHEN and CDR2 is SYDVKM. CDR3 loop: CASSKGGANTGELFF. DNA for the CDR3: TGTGCCAGCAGCAAAGGGGGAGCGAACACCGGGGAGCTGTTTTTT. Complete variable domain (other parts from reference TRBV28 and TRBJ2-2): DVKVTQSSRYLVKRTGEKVFLECVQDMDHENMFWYRQDPGLGLRLIYFSYDVKMKEKGDIPEGYSVSREKKERFSLILESASTNQTSMYLCASSKGGANTGELFFGEGSRLTVL.

This chain connects TRBV5-1 to TRBJ1-4; D is unclear. Germline V lookup: CDR1 SGHRS, CDR2 YFSETQ. V dropped 0 bases and J dropped 5 bases, with 8 bases sitting between them. The length of the CDR3 is 14 residues. Here the CDR3 reads CASSLASANEKLFF. The CDR3 bases are TGCGCCAGCAGCTTGGCGTCAGCGAATGAAAAACTGTTTTTT.

A word on this clone: Additional DNA sequences in this sample encode the identical CDR3. The chain is built from TRBV11-2 and TRBJ1-6; TRBD1 aligns across 8 bases. CDR1 SGHAT and CDR2 FQNNGV come from the germline V gene. The CDR3 length is 16 residues. Trimming at V came to 4 bases and at J to 7 bases, leaving 9 bases not matched to a gene. CDR3 sequence: CASSYSGGQGNSPLHF. CDR3 DNA sequence: TGTGCCAGCAGCTATAGCGGAGGACAGGGAAATTCACCCCTCCACTTT.

The rearrangement joins TRBV2 to TRBJ2-7, with 10 bases that match TRBD1. The CDR3 runs to 16 residues. The germline V gene has CDR1 SNHLY and CDR2 FYNNEI. With V trimmed by 6 bases and J by 3 bases, 11 bases remained unmatched. The CDR3 protein is CASRRARWDRGYEQYF. The CDR3 nucleotides are TGTGCCAGCAGGAGGGCCCGCTGGGACAGGGGCTACGAGCAGTACTTC.

The genes are TRBV25-1 and TRBJ1-3; 7 bases are a match to TRBD1. Unmatched junction bases numbered 7, after V lost 2 bases and J lost 3 bases. There are 16 residues in the CDR3. In germline, CDR1 is MGHDK, CDR2 SYGVNS. CDR3 coding DNA: TGTGCCAGCAGTGAAGAGGGGGCGTGGAGTGGAAACACCATATATTTT. It codes for CASSEEGAWSGNTIYF.

For the CDR3, the DNA is TGTGCCAGTAGTATATTCCCGGGACTCGACGACGAGCAGTACTTC. Its protein is CASSIFPGLDDEQYF. The chain employs TRBV19 and TRBJ2-7; perhaps TRBD2 as D (6 bases). The CDR3 extends over 15 amino acids. CDR1 is LNHDA and CDR2 is SQIVND in the germline V gene (reference sequence). The germline V and J ends were trimmed by 2 bases and 5 bases, with 16 bases remaining between them.

This chain uses TRBV7-3 with TRBJ2-1; unclear D gene. Trimming took 5 bases from V and 1 from J, leaving 9 bases between them. The CDR3 loop spans 14 amino acids. Germline CDR1 reads SGHTA; CDR2 reads FQGTGA. The DNA for the CDR3 is TGTGCCAGCAGCCCCCGAGGATCCTACAATGAGCAGTTCTTC. Translating gives CASSPRGSYNEQFF.

The V gene is TRBV19, the J gene TRBJ2-5, with 8 bases aligning to TRBD1. The CDR3 extends over 15 amino acids. The V gene end was trimmed by 6 bases and the J gene end by 4 bases; junction bases not matched to a gene: 10. The germline CDR1 and CDR2 sequences are LNHDA and SQIVND (reference sequence). This CDR3 is CASSTDTGGGETQYF. Written as DNA, the CDR3 is TGTGCCAGTAGCACCGATACAGGGGGAGGAGAGACCCAGTACTTC.

The rearrangement joins TRBV29-1 to TRBJ2-1; D is unresolved. Germline loops: CDR1 SQVTM, CDR2 ANQGSEA. Trimming removed 0 bases at V and 5 bases at J, with 5 bases between. This CDR3 comprises 12 residues. The CDR3 sequence: CSVEERDNEQFF. The CDR3 DNA follows: TGCAGCGTTGAAGAACGGGACAATGAGCAGTTCTTC.

The rearrangement links TRBV5-1 to TRBJ1-3; D is uncertain. V was cut by 2 bases and J by 1 base, with 1 base left in between. In germline, CDR1 is SGHRS, CDR2 YFSETQ. The CDR3 loop spans 12 amino acids. CDR3 nucleotides: TGCGCCAGCAGCTTTTCTGGAAACACCATATATTTT. Protein: CASSFSGNTIYF.

The rearrangement uses TRBV5-6 and TRBJ2-5; D is undetermined. Trimming stripped 0 bases from V and 0 bases from J, with 6 bases between. Germline loops: CDR1 SGHDT, CDR2 YYEEEE. The CDR3 runs to 14 residues. The CDR3 region is CASSLVGNQETQYF. The CDR3 DNA sequence: TGTGCCAGCAGCTTGGTTGGGAACCAAGAGACCCAGTACTTC.